The T cell receptor beta chain under discussion was sequenced for a study of cytomegalovirus exposure and HLA in healthy donors. In germline, CDR1 is LNHDA, CDR2 SQIVND (reference sequence). V gave up 7 bases and J gave up 7 bases, with 16 bases separating them. The CDR3 consists of 13 residues. Amplification used 60 Vbeta primers and 13 Jbeta primers. The data were produced by immunoSEQ multiplex PCR, yet TCRdb's version contains in-frame clones alone and is incomplete. The data show 250,000 to 350,000 clones, 86% seen once. The rearrangement links TRBV19 to TRBJ1-2; possibly TRBD1 for D (6 bases). Sample: PBMCs. The receptor was isolated from a man in his forties or fifties in good health and CMV-seropositive. DNA for the CDR3: TGTGCCAGTAATCCGTCAGGGGTGGTTGGCTACACCTTC. Its translation: CASNPSGVVGYTF.